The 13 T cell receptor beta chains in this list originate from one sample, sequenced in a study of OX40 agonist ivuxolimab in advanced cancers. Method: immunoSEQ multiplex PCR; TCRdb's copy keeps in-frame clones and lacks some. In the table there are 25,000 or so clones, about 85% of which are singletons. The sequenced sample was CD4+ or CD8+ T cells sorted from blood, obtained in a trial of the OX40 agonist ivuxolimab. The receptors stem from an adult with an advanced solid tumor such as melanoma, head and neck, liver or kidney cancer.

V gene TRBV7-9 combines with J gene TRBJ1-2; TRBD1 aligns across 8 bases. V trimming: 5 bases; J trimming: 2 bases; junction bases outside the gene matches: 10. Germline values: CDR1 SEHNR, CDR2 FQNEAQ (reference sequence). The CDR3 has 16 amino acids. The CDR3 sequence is CASSTGQGGENYGYTF. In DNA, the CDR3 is TGTGCCAGCAGCACTGGACAGGGCGGAGAGAACTATGGCTACACCTTC.

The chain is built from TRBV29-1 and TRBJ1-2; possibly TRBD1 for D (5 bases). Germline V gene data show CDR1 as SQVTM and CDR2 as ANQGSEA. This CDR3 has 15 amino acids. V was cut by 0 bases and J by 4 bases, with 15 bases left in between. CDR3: CSVEELGAQAYGYTF. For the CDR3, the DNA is TGCAGCGTTGAAGAGTTAGGGGCCCAGGCCTATGGCTACACCTTC.

The CDR3 region has the DNA TGTGCCAGCATCCCCAAAACGGGCACTGAAGCTTTCTTT. Residues: CASIPKTGTEAFF. V usage is TRBV6-1 and J usage is TRBJ1-1; D not certain. CDR1 and CDR2 from the germline V gene are MNHNS and SASEGT. The ends were cut back, 7 bases at V and 4 bases at J, with 13 bases in the middle. The CDR3 spans 13 residues.

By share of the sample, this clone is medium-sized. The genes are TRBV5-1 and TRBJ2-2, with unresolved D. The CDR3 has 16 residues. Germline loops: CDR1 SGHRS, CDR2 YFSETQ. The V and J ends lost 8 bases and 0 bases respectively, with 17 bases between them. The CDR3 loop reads CARPSGQAPNTGELFF. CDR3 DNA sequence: TGCGCCAGACCAAGTGGGCAGGCGCCGAACACCGGGGAGCTGTTTTTT.

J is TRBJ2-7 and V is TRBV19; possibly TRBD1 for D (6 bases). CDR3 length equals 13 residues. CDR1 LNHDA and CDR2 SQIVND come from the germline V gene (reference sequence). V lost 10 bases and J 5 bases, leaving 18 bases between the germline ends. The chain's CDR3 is CATSNQGRDEQYF. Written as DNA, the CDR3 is TGTGCCACCTCGAACCAGGGGCGGGACGAGCAGTACTTC.

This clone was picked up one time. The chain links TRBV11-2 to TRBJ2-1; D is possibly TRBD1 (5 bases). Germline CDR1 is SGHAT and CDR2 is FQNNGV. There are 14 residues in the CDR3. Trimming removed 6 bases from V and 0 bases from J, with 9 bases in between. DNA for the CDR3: TGTGCCAGCAGGCCGACAGACTCCTACAATGAGCAGTTCTTC. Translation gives CASRPTDSYNEQFF.

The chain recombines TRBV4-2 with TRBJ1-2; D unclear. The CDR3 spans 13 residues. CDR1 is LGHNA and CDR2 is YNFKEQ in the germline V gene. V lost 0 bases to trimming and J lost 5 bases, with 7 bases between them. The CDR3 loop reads CASSQDAGYGYTF. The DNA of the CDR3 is TGTGCCAGCAGCCAAGATGCTGGTTATGGCTACACCTTC.

CDR3 sequence (DNA): TGTGCCAGTAGCCCCGGGGGGCCCGAGCAGTTCTTC. Translation gives CASSPGGPEQFF. V and J are TRBV19 and TRBJ2-1, with a tentative D call TRBD2 (7 bases). Germline values: CDR1 LNHDA, CDR2 SQIVND (reference sequence). Trimming took 6 bases from V and 10 from J, leaving 13 bases between them. The CDR3 totals 12 residues.

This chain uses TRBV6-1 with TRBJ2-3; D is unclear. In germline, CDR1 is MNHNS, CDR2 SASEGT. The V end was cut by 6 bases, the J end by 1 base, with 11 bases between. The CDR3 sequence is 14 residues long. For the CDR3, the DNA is TGTGCCAGCAGGACGGTTGGGGGCACAGATACGCAGTATTTT. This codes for CASRTVGGTDTQYF.

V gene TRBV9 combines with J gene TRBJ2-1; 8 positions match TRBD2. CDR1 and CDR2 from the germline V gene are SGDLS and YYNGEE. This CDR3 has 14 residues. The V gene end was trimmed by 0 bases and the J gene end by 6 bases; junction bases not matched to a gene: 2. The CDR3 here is CASSVERGGNEQFF. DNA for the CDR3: TGTGCCAGCAGCGTAGAACGGGGGGGCAATGAGCAGTTCTTC.

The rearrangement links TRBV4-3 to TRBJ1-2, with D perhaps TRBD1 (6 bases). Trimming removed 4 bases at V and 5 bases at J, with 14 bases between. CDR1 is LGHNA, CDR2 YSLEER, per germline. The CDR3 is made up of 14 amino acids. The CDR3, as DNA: TGCGCCAGCAGCCCATGGGGGCTTGAGTATGGCTACACCTTC. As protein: CASSPWGLEYGYTF.

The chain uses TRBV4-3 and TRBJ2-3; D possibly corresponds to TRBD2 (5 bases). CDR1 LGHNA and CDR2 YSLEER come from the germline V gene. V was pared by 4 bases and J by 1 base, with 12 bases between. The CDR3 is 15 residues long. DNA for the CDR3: TGCGCCAGCAGCCGAGTATTGGAGGGCACAGATACGCAGTATTTT. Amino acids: CASSRVLEGTDTQYF.

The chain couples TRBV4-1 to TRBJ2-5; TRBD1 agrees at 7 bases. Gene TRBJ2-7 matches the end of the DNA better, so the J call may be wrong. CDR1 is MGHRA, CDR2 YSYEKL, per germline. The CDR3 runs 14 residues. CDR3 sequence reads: CASNPRQGAYEQYF. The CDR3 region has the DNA TGCGCCAGCAACCCCAGACAGGGAGCCTACGAGCAGTACTTC.